Presented here are 14 T cell receptor beta chains from one specimen sequenced in a study of Graves' ophthalmopathy and Graves' hyperthyroidism. RNA transcripts were the source from which TCR beta CDR3 regions were amplified. HTBI-primed first-round RT-PCR preceded second-round multiplex PCR. TCRdb re-called the multiplex PCR reads through MiXCR, storing one row per CDR3 protein. Among more than 300,000 distinct CDR3 sequences, approximately 15% were seen once, and the ten largest hold around 7%. Sequencing used peripheral blood. The receptors were sampled from a young woman with stable Graves' hyperthyroidism.

There are many counts of this clonotype. The chain uses TRBV9 and TRBJ2-2, with no clear D. The CDR3 is 12 amino acids. Germline CDR1 SGDLS, CDR2 YYNGEE. V lost 3 bases and J lost 8, with 8 bases in between. The CDR3 sequence: CASSAIEGELFF. The DNA for the CDR3 is TGTGCCAGCAGCGCGATCGAGGGGGAGCTGTTTTTT.

There are many counts of this clonotype. The chain recombines TRBV2 with TRBJ2-4; D remains unclear. CDR3 size: 15 residues. CDR1 SNHLY and CDR2 FYNNEI come from the germline V gene. V lost 6 bases, J lost 2 bases, and 14 bases lay in between. The CDR3 protein is CASRGTWLTKNIQYF. DNA for the CDR3: TGTGCCAGCAGGGGTACTTGGTTAACCAAAAACATTCAGTACTTC.

This clonotype was seen many times. The chain couples TRBV29-1 to TRBJ1-1; the D gene is possibly TRBD1 (6 bases). The CDR3 covers 17 residues. CDR1 SQVTM and CDR2 ANQGSEA come from the germline V gene. Trimming took off 3 bases at V and 0 bases at J, with 20 bases between the two ends. CDR3 region: CSVERPDPRQVNTEAFF. DNA for the CDR3: TGCAGCGTTGAGCGCCCCGACCCTAGACAGGTGAACACTGAAGCTTTCTTT.

This clonotype was observed at least ten times. V and J are TRBV2 and TRBJ2-7; 8 bases map to TRBD2. CDR3 length equals 14 residues. The V gene end was trimmed by 6 bases and the J gene end by 0 bases; junction bases not matched to a gene: 4. CDR1 and CDR2 from the germline V gene are SNHLY and FYNNEI. CDR3 sequence: CASRVAGSSYEQYF. The CDR3 DNA sequence: TGTGCCAGCAGGGTAGCGGGGAGCTCCTACGAGCAGTACTTC.

This clonotype was observed at least ten times. In nucleotides, the CDR3 is TGTGCCAGCAGTTTATTTAGGGCGGGGGCACCAGGTACCATTGGCAAAAACATTCAGTACTTC. The encoded protein is CASSLFRAGAPGTIGKNIQYF. The gene calls are TRBV12-3 or TRBV12-4 and TRBJ2-4, with D possibly matching TRBD2 (7 bases). V lost 2 bases and J 3 bases, leaving 29 bases between the germline ends. This CDR3 comprises 21 residues.

This clonotype was recorded at least ten times. V gene TRBV6-1 combines with J gene TRBJ2-5; the match to TRBD1 covers 8 bases. The CDR3 covers 15 residues. V dropped 5 bases and J dropped 5; count of bases not matched to a gene: 10. CDR1 and CDR2 (germline): MNHNS, SASEGT. CDR3 residues: CASSQGTGGAETQYF. The DNA for the CDR3 is TGTGCCAGCAGTCAAGGGACAGGCGGGGCGGAGACCCAGTACTTC.

This clonotype was found many times. This sequence joins TRBV27 and TRBJ1-2, with 9 positions matching TRBD1. Germline V gene sequence: CDR1 MNHEY, CDR2 SMNVEV (reference sequence). CDR3 size: 15 residues. V trimming: 2 bases; J trimming: 4 bases; junction bases outside the gene matches: 5. The CDR3 reads CASSLQGTGTYGYTF. For the CDR3, the DNA is TGTGCCAGCAGTTTACAGGGGACAGGGACCTATGGCTACACCTTC.

There are many counts of this clonotype. This chain joins TRBV6-1 and TRBJ2-2; 9 bases align to TRBD1. The V gene's germline CDR1 is MNHNS and CDR2 SASEGT. With V trimmed by 5 bases and J by 3 bases, 4 bases remained unmatched. The CDR3 runs 15 residues. CDR3 coding DNA: TGTGCCAGCAGTCGGACAGGGGTTTACACCGGGGAGCTGTTTTTT. As protein: CASSRTGVYTGELFF.

This chain uses TRBV7-9 with TRBJ1-2; TRBD1 is a possible D gene (5 bases). There are 15 residues in the CDR3. From germline, CDR1 is SEHNR and CDR2 FQNEAQ (reference sequence). Trimming took off 5 bases at V and 5 bases at J, with 18 bases between the two ends. Written as DNA, the CDR3 is TGTGCCAGCAGCCCCCCCGGCGGGGGTGTGTATGGCTACACCTTC. Translating gives CASSPPGGGVYGYTF.

The chain couples TRBV6-1 to TRBJ2-7, with no clear D. The CDR3 has 13 residues. CDR1 MNHNS and CDR2 SASEGT come from the germline V gene. V lost 4 bases, J lost 5 bases, and 12 bases lay in between. Written as DNA, the CDR3 is TGTGCCAGCAGTGTTGCAGTTTCGAACGAGCAGTACTTC. Its protein is CASSVAVSNEQYF.

The chain links TRBV24-1 to TRBJ1-2; 7 bases fit TRBD1. The length of the CDR3 is 14 residues. After removal of 3 bases from V and 4 bases from J, the junction contained 4 bases not matched to a gene. Germline lookup yields CDR1 KGHDR and CDR2 SFDVKD. The CDR3 sequence: CATSDPTGIYGYTF. The CDR3 bases are TGTGCCACCAGTGATCCGACAGGGATCTATGGCTACACCTTC.

In this sample, this clonotype turned up a few times. The CDR3 loop reads CASSPERGGRYEQYF. The CDR3 nucleotides are TGTGCCAGCAGCCCCGAGCGGGGGGGCCGATACGAGCAGTACTTC. The chain has TRBV3-1 and TRBJ2-7, with 10 bases aligning to TRBD2. Germline V lookup: CDR1 LGHDT, CDR2 YNNKEL (reference sequence). Trimming cost V 4 bases and J 4 bases; bases outside gene matches: 7. CDR3 length: 15 residues.

The gene calls are TRBV7-2 and TRBJ2-5; 8 bases align to TRBD2. Germline V lookup: CDR1 SGHTA, CDR2 FQGNSA. Trimming at V came to 1 base and at J to 5 bases, leaving 6 bases not matched to a gene. The CDR3 is 15 residues long. The CDR3 DNA reads TGTGCCAGCAGCTTAGTATTAGCGGGGAGGGAGACCCAGTACTTC. Translation gives CASSLVLAGRETQYF.

This clonotype occurred many times. In DNA form, the CDR3 reads TGTGCCACCAGTGATCCCGGACGGACAGGGGGCAACTATGGCTACACCTTC. It yields the protein CATSDPGRTGGNYGYTF. The J gene is TRBJ1-2, the V gene TRBV24-1; TRBD1 matches at 11 bases. Germline V gene lookup returns CDR1 KGHDR and CDR2 SFDVKD. The junction had 7 bases not matched to a gene; V was cut back by 3 bases and J by 2 bases. The CDR3 covers 17 residues.